This TCR beta chain was sequenced in a study of control samples from healthy donors and cancer patients. Clones were read by immunoSEQ multiplex PCR, and TCRdb kept only the in-frame ones, dropping some. This table has 90,000 to 110,000 clones, roughly 90% appearing once. The sequence came from a woman between 45 and 65 years old in good health. The sample consisted of blood.

CDR3 residues: CASSPRAGGIEQYF. CDR3 in DNA: TGTGCCAGCTCACCACGCGCGGGGGGGATTGAGCAGTACTTC. The chain couples TRBV18 to TRBJ2-7; 9 nucleotides agree with TRBD2. V lost 1 base, J lost 7 bases, and 5 bases stayed unmatched. This CDR3 has 14 amino acids. The germline V gene has CDR1 KGHSH and CDR2 LQKENI. The full variable domain, its missing parts supplied by reference TRBV18 and TRBJ2-7, is NAGVMQNPRHLVRRRGQEARLRCSPMKGHSHVYWYRQLPEEGLKFMVYLQKENIIDESGMPKERFSAEFPKEGPSILRIQQVVRGDSAAYFCASSPRAGGIEQYFGPGTRLTVT.